This TCR beta chain was identified in a study of identical twins. This clonotype was detected only a few times. What it recognizes is unknown. TCRdb reanalysed the 5' RACE reads using MiXCR and keeps one entry per CDR3 protein. The sample lists a few hundred thousand distinct CDR3 sequences, 9% to 10% occurring once. Study-wide results and caveats: Alpha sequences out of frame and shared by twins had excess low generation probability. Cord blood beta clonotypes that were abundant carried fewer insertions, and memory repertoires showed no such trend.

Trimming removed 4 bases from V and 8 bases from J, with 12 bases in between. This CDR3 spans 14 amino acids. The germline gives CDR1 SEHNR, CDR2 FQNEAQ (reference sequence). Another study also made use of these data, one on yellow fever vaccine responses in identical twins.

This TCR came from a woman between 18 and 30 years old in good health. Source material: PBMCs. J is TRBJ1-6 and V is TRBV7-9; possible D gene TRBD1, 5 bases. The CDR3 sequence: CASSSGTAYSPLHF. The CDR3 nucleotides read TGTGCCAGCAGCTCCGGGACGGCATATTCACCCCTCCACTTT.